The 7 T cell receptor beta chains listed next were all sequenced from one sample in a study of beta chain features in type 1 diabetes. The whole isolated RNA underwent reverse transcription, so sequencing captured expressed TCRB transcripts. Profiling relied on immunoSEQ multiplex PCR, and the TCRdb table lists in-frame clones only, not all of them. The sample includes about 160,000 clones, approximately 8.4% of them seen just once. Sequencing used central memory CD4+ T cells from blood. The receptors stem from a woman aged 18-29 years in good health.

This clone occurred a few times. This chain uses TRBV29-1 with TRBJ2-1; a weak D match, TRBD1 (5 bases). Trimming removed 3 bases from V and 3 bases from J, with 6 bases in between. The length of the CDR3 is 12 residues. Germline-derived CDR1 and CDR2 are SQVTM and ANQGSEA. The CDR3 loop reads CSVDDSYNEQFF. In DNA, the CDR3 is TGCAGCGTTGATGACAGCTACAATGAGCAGTTCTTC.

In this sample, this clone turned up a few times. The chain is built from TRBV27 and TRBJ2-1, with 8 bases lining up with TRBD2. This CDR3 region has 17 residues. Germline V gives CDR1 MNHEY, CDR2 SMNVEV (reference sequence). V lost 2 bases to trimming and J lost 1 base; unmatched junction nucleotides: 7. As DNA, the CDR3 is TGTGCCAGCAGTTTACCCAGCGGGGGCCTGTCCTACAATGAGCAGTTCTTC. Translated, it gives CASSLPSGGLSYNEQFF.

This clone turned up a few times. V usage is TRBV29-1 and J usage is TRBJ2-2, with a possible D match to TRBD1 (5 bases). The germline V gene has CDR1 SQVTM and CDR2 ANQGSEA. This CDR3 contains 11 residues. Trimming pared 5 bases from V and 5 bases from J, leaving 6 bases between. The CDR3 sequence: CSVQGTGELFF. For the CDR3, the DNA is TGCAGCGTTCAGGGAACCGGGGAGCTGTTTTTT.

This clone has only a few counts. CDR3 loop: CASSTTRSETQYF. The CDR3 region has the DNA TGTGCCAGCAGCACCACTAGGTCGGAGACCCAGTACTTC. V and J are TRBV9 and TRBJ2-5; D may be TRBD2 (5 bases). CDR3 length: 13 amino acids. The germline V and J ends were trimmed by 4 bases and 5 bases, with 12 bases remaining between them. In germline, CDR1 is SGDLS, CDR2 YYNGEE.

In DNA form, the CDR3 reads TGTGCCTGGCGGACTAGCGGAATCACAGATACGCAGTATTTT. This codes for CAWRTSGITDTQYF. The chain employs TRBV30 and TRBJ2-3; 10 nucleotides agree with TRBD2. Trimming took 5 bases from V and 2 from J; bases not matched to a gene: 4. The CDR3 sequence is 14 residues long. Germline V lookup: CDR1 GTSNPN, CDR2 SVGIG (reference sequence). Together with reference TRBV30 and TRBJ2-3, the CDR3 gives the full variable domain: SQTIHQWPATLVQPVGSPLSLECTVEGTSNPNLYWYRQAAGRGLQLLFYSVGIGQISSEVPQNLSASRPQDRQFILSSKKLLLSDSGFYLCAWRTSGITDTQYFGPGTRLTVL.

The chain is built from TRBV2 and TRBJ2-5, with 7 bases matching TRBD2. Per germline, CDR1 SNHLY and CDR2 FYNNEI. The CDR3 has 14 amino acids. V lost 1 base to trimming and J lost 3 bases; unmatched junction nucleotides: 2. CDR3 region: CASSEVGGEETQYF. CDR3 in DNA: TGTGCCAGCAGTGAAGTGGGAGGGGAAGAGACCCAGTACTTC. The full variable domain, in which reference TRBV2 and TRBJ2-5 provide the parts outside the CDR3, is EPEVTQTPSHQVTQMGQEVILRCVPISNHLYFYWYRQILGQKVEFLVSFYNNEISEKSEIFDDQFSVERPDGSNFTLKIRSTKLEDSAMYFCASSEVGGEETQYFGPGTRLLVL.

The genes are TRBV6-1 and TRBJ1-4; tentatively, D is TRBD1 (6 bases). CDR3 length: 14 residues. CDR1 is MNHNS, CDR2 SASEGT, per germline. The V gene lost 6 bases and the J gene lost 4 bases, with 12 bases spanning the gap. This chain's CDR3 is CASRTGTLNEKLFF. Here the CDR3 DNA reads TGTGCCAGCAGGACCGGGACACTTAATGAAAAACTGTTTTTT.